This T cell receptor beta chain was sequenced for a study of T cell responses to AZD1222 COVID-19 vaccine. Findings of the study overall: A rise in Spike-specific TCR breadth and depth followed two AZD1222 doses. Baseline testing showed seropositivity in only six or seven AZD1222 recipients.

The CDR3 length is 15 residues. With V trimmed by 7 bases and J by 4 bases, 9 bases remained unmatched. Germline values: CDR1 MDHEN, CDR2 SYDVKM. This table comes from immunoSEQ multiplex PCR, and its TCRdb copy is limited to in-frame clones, with some not included. The sample includes approximately 27,000 clones, roughly 89% of them seen just once. On this clone itself: Its antigen remains unidentified.

The receptor was derived from an adult in good health. The sequencing here drew on peripheral blood, taken on day 0 of AZD1222 vaccination. This chain uses TRBV28 with TRBJ2-1; 8 bases match TRBD2. In nucleotides, the CDR3 is TGTGCCAGCATGTTCGCGGGAGGACCTTACAATGAGCAGTTCTTC. It codes for CASMFAGGPYNEQFF.